This entry lists 4 T cell receptor beta chains sequenced from one sample in a study of blood T cell repertoires in COVID-19. Profiled with immunoSEQ multiplex PCR; TCRdb holds only in-frame clones, not every one. The sample records some 160,000 clones, around 84% being singletons. The sequenced sample was peripheral blood. The receptors come from a woman aged 45 to 65 with acute or convalescent COVID-19.

The CDR3 nucleotides read TGTGCCACCGCCAGCAGCGGGGAGGTAGATACGCAGTATTTT. It is translated as CATASSGEVDTQYF. The chain couples TRBV24-1 to TRBJ2-3; TRBD2 matches 7 bases. Trimming took 9 bases from V and 5 from J; bases not matched to a gene: 10. Germline V CDR1 and CDR2: KGHDR, SFDVKD. The CDR3 extends over 14 amino acids.

The chain recombines TRBV6-5 with TRBJ1-5; D is uncertain. From germline, CDR1 is MNHEY and CDR2 SVGAGI. The germline V and J ends were trimmed by 6 bases and 6 bases, with 9 bases remaining between them. The CDR3 sequence is 12 residues long. The CDR3, as DNA: TGTGCCAGCAGAACAAGTGGTCAGCCCCAGCATTTT. Protein product: CASRTSGQPQHF.

The chain joins TRBV7-2 to TRBJ2-1, with 7 bases lining up with TRBD2. Germline loops: CDR1 SGHTA, CDR2 FQGNSA. V lost 7 bases, J lost 7 bases, and 10 bases stayed unmatched. There are 14 residues in the CDR3. The CDR3 region is CASTLGGLGNEQFF. The CDR3 nucleotides read TGTGCCAGCACCTTGGGGGGGTTAGGGAATGAGCAGTTCTTC.

This clone was detected only a few times. The J gene is TRBJ2-3, the V gene TRBV5-1; 12 bases line up with TRBD2. This CDR3 is 16 amino acids long. Germline lookup yields CDR1 SGHRS and CDR2 YFSETQ. J was trimmed by 2 bases and V by 3 bases; bases with no gene match: 4. CDR3 loop: CASSSTSGGYTDTQYF. CDR3 sequence (DNA): TGCGCCAGCAGCTCCACTAGCGGGGGGTACACAGATACGCAGTATTTT.